This record looks at one T cell receptor beta chain sequence and its context. Its antigen target is currently unknown. No qualities accompany the bases; no much larger clone lies one base away. The CDR3 measures 14 amino acids from cysteine to phenylalanine. The sequence is cut down to CDR3 DNA, 42 bases in frame from base 1. CDR1 LNHDA and CDR2 SQIVND are derived from the germline V gene (reference sequence). V loses 5 bases, J loses 7 bases, and the germline ends lie 12 bases apart. Genomic DNA served as template for TCR beta VDJ combination and CDR3 sequence profiling. TCR repertoire sequencing was run on an Illumina HiSeq 2000. In the original analysis: Repertoires were assessed using TRBV/TRBJ rearrangement plots, CDR3 size and DJ length profiles, and Simpson's diversity index. The immunodominant clone was defined as the most abundant DNA sequence in deep sequencing data. CDR3 amino acid sequences were screened for sharing across subjects and were compared with published repertoires and the VDJdb database. TCRdb handled the public reads itself, with Q25 trimming in fastp and clone calling in MiXCR, and kept productive beta chains. Identical CDR3 proteins give one entry, which carries the most common genes and DNA. The V and J calls reflect TCRdb's pipeline rather than the authors' work. In this sample the table shows 74,000 or so distinct CDR3 sequences, approximately 54% of which occur a single time. The leading ten clones occupy about 8% of the sample.

This entry comes from a study of CD8+CD57+ T cells in acquired aplastic anemia (dated by TCRdb to 2017 to 2018). In terms of the full investigation: DNA extracted from sorted CD4+ and CD8+ cells had a mean of about 3.2 ug, with a range of 0.2 to 27.4 ug. Mean read counts for healthy donor samples were 8.5 million to 10.8 million for CD4+ cells and 11.0 million for CD8+ cells.

What the research found in general, with its limitations: Between patients and healthy controls, no significant difference in CD8+ Simpson's diversity was found (P=0.060). Although under 35 CD8+ CDR3 sequences were shared by patients and controls, these sequences appeared highly expressed in patients and within the immunodominant clones of patients.

In the study, sorted CD4+ and CD8+ blood T cells from patients with severe aplastic anemia and from healthy subjects underwent deep sequencing of TCR repertoires. Ficoll-Paque density gradient centrifugation was used to isolate peripheral blood mononuclear cells. Before DNA extraction, CD4+ and CD8+ T cells were sorted with FACS or magnetic beads. The receptor chain draws on TRBV19 and TRBJ1-6; possibly the D gene is TRBD1, per 6 matching bases. The sequenced sample consisted of sorted CD4+, CD8+, or CD8+CD57+ T cells (not recorded which) from PBMCs. This receptor was obtained from a human donor in good health, serving as a control. The CDR3 protein sequence reads: CASSVQGINSPLHF. The DNA sequence is as follows: TGTGCCAGTAGTGTCCAGGGGATAAATTCACCCCTCCACTTT.